This T cell receptor (beta chain) was recovered during a study of T cells in Graves' hyperthyroidism and ophthalmopathy. TCR beta CDR3 sequences were amplified from RNA transcripts. The TCR CDR3 first-round RT-PCR relied on the HTBI primer set. TCRdb re-called the multiplex PCR reads with MiXCR, one entry per CDR3 protein. Of a few hundred thousand distinct CDR3 sequences in the sample, roughly 13% were seen once. This clonotype was counted a few times. Ophthalmopathy patients had Clinical Activity Score at least 3, NOSPECS grade at least 4, duration under 3 months. Lactation, pregnancy, other autoimmune disease or uncontrolled infection led to exclusion of patients. Clinical symptoms, serum thyroxine and TRAb, thyroid ultrasound and orbital computed tomography together formed the diagnostic basis. Sample: blood. The sequence was obtained from a woman in her thirties or forties with Graves' ophthalmopathy.

CDR3 loop: CASSQTGAGSTNEKLFF. The CDR3 bases are TGCGCCAGCAGCCAGACGGGGGCAGGATCAACTAATGAAAAACTGTTTTTT. V is TRBV4-1 and J is TRBJ1-4; tentative D call: TRBD1 (6 bases). This CDR3 contains 17 residues. Trimming pared 3 bases from V and 0 bases from J, leaving 14 bases between. Germline CDR1 reads MGHRA; CDR2 reads YSYEKL.